The 32 T cell receptor beta chains presented below share a single source sample, sequenced in a study of blood T cell repertoires in COVID-19. This table comes from immunoSEQ multiplex PCR, and its TCRdb copy is limited to in-frame clones, with some not included. This sample carries 150,000 to 200,000 clones, approximately 82% of them seen once, and the ten largest clones take about 24%. Sequencing was performed on peripheral blood. All receptors come from a woman older than 75 with acute or convalescent COVID-19.

The chain combines TRBV15 with TRBJ2-1, with D unclear. Trimming pared 0 bases from V and 9 bases from J, leaving 12 bases between. CDR1 is LNHNV, CDR2 YYDKDF, per germline (reference sequence). CDR3 size: 14 residues. This CDR3 is CATSRDQEYLEQFF. CDR3 DNA: TGTGCCACCAGCAGAGATCAAGAGTACCTTGAGCAGTTCTTC.

This clone was seen only a few times. The chain joins TRBV19 to TRBJ1-4; D unresolved. The CDR3 runs to 15 residues. V was clipped by 2 bases and J by 8 bases, with 15 bases between them. Germline loops: CDR1 LNHDA, CDR2 SQIVND (reference sequence). CDR3 nucleotides: TGTGCCAGTAGTATAACCGCGGGCCCTTACGAAAAACTGTTTTTT. This translates into CASSITAGPYEKLFF.

The chain carries TRBV3-1 (or the pseudogene TRBV3-2) and TRBJ2-3; TRBD1 is a possible D gene (5 bases). Per the germline V gene, CDR1 is LGHDT and CDR2 is YNNKEL (reference sequence). Trimming left V 6 bases short and J 6 bases short, with 13 bases between. The CDR3 totals 13 residues. This CDR3 is CASRQLGADTQYF. The CDR3, as DNA: TGTGCCAGCAGACAGCTAGGGGCCGATACGCAGTATTTT.

The chain combines TRBV6-6 with TRBJ1-6; D is possibly TRBD1 (5 bases). Trimming shortened V by 5 bases and J by 7 bases, and 15 bases separated the two germline ends. This CDR3 spans 15 amino acids. Germline CDR1 is MNHNY and CDR2 is SVGAGI (reference sequence). CDR3 residues: CASSSSGGDNSPLHF. CDR3 DNA sequence: TGTGCCAGCAGTAGCTCCGGAGGGGACAATTCACCCCTCCACTTT.

The J gene is TRBJ1-4, the V gene TRBV18, with a tentative D call TRBD1 (5 bases). The CDR3 is made up of 13 amino acids. Germline V CDR1 and CDR2: KGHSH, LQKENI. Trimming left V 2 bases short and J 6 bases short, with 7 bases between. DNA of the CDR3: TGTGCCAGCTCACCAGGGGGGGATGAAAAACTGTTTTTT. Its protein product is CASSPGGDEKLFF.

This clone was picked up a small number of times. The V call is TRBV7-9, the J call TRBJ1-1; D might be TRBD1 (5 bases). The CDR3 extends over 14 amino acids. Trimming took off 5 bases at V and 4 bases at J, with 14 bases between the two ends. The germline V gene has CDR1 SEHNR and CDR2 FQNEAQ (reference sequence). The CDR3 reads CASSLARGPTEAFF. CDR3 nucleotide sequence: TGTGCCAGCAGCCTGGCAAGGGGCCCCACTGAAGCTTTCTTT.

The rearrangement uses TRBV3-1 (or the pseudogene TRBV3-2) and TRBJ2-2; TRBD2 agrees at 7 bases. J lost 0 bases, V lost 6 bases, and 7 bases had no gene match. Germline V gene lookup returns CDR1 LGHDT and CDR2 YNNKEL (reference sequence). The CDR3 is 16 residues long. The CDR3 spells CASRHGTTSNTGELFF. The CDR3 DNA follows: TGTGCCAGCAGACACGGGACTACATCGAACACCGGGGAGCTGTTTTTT.

This clone has more than one count but fewer than ten. This chain uses TRBV30 with TRBJ1-5; no definite D call. CDR1 and CDR2 from the germline V gene are GTSNPN and SVGIG (reference sequence). V was cut by 4 bases and J by 7 bases, with 11 bases left in between. CDR3 length: 12 residues. CDR3 loop: CAWNAHGQPQHF. CDR3 coding DNA: TGTGCCTGGAATGCCCACGGGCAGCCCCAGCATTTT.

The V gene is TRBV5-1, the J gene TRBJ2-1; tentatively, D is TRBD2 (5 bases). The CDR3 totals 15 residues. With 0 bases removed from V and 5 bases from J, the gap between germline ends came to 12 bases. Per germline, CDR1 SGHRS and CDR2 YFSETQ. The CDR3 DNA reads as TGCGCCAGCAGCTTGGACCCAGCGGCAAACAATGAGCAGTTCTTC. Amino acid sequence: CASSLDPAANNEQFF.

The gene calls are TRBV7-9 and TRBJ1-5, with D perhaps TRBD1 (6 bases). Germline V gene sequence: CDR1 SEHNR, CDR2 FQNEAQ (reference sequence). V lost 1 base and J lost 7, with 8 bases in between. This CDR3 is 13 amino acids long. The CDR3 protein is CASSLGQGQPQHF. For the CDR3, the DNA is TGTGCCAGCAGCTTAGGTCAGGGGCAGCCCCAGCATTTT.

This chain joins TRBV5-1 and TRBJ1-1; D call uncertain. Germline V CDR1 and CDR2: SGHRS, YFSETQ. V lost 0 bases and J 2 bases, leaving 5 bases between the germline ends. This CDR3 spans 13 amino acids. In nucleotides, the CDR3 is TGCGCCAGCAGCTTGGTGGCAAACACTGAAGCTTTCTTT. Its translation is CASSLVANTEAFF.

This chain uses TRBV5-8 with TRBJ2-1; 14 bases map to TRBD2. The CDR3 consists of 16 residues. Trimming at V came to 4 bases and at J to 7 bases, leaving 7 bases not matched to a gene. Looked up from germline, CDR1 is SGHTS and CDR2 is YDEGEE. DNA for the CDR3: TGTGCCAGCAGCCAAACGAGGACTAGCGGGGGGAATGAGCAGTTCTTC. Protein sequence: CASSQTRTSGGNEQFF.

This clone turned up a few times. The CDR3, as DNA: TGTGCCAGCAGCGGACTTCCCGGGACTAGCGGGAACTATGAGCAGTTCTTC. Residues: CASSGLPGTSGNYEQFF. The chain is built from TRBV21-1 and TRBJ2-1; the table's D call of TRBD2 was not tested on the DNA. TRBV21-1 is termed a pseudogene. The CDR3 sequence is 17 residues long.

This clone has a handful of counts. The chain carries TRBV28 and TRBJ2-3, with 14 bases aligning to TRBD2. CDR1 is MDHEN and CDR2 is SYDVKM in the germline V gene. Trimming at V came to 6 bases and at J to 14 bases, leaving 7 bases not matched to a gene. The CDR3 is 13 amino acids. The DNA of the CDR3 is TGTGCCAGCAGCCTCCGACTAGCGGGAGGGTGGTATTTT. It translates to CASSLRLAGGWYF.

V gene TRBV11-2 combines with J gene TRBJ1-1; 10 positions agree with TRBD1. Germline V gives CDR1 SGHAT, CDR2 FQNNGV. The CDR3 covers 14 residues. With V trimmed by 6 bases and J by 1 base, 2 bases remained unmatched. The CDR3 region has the DNA TGTGCCAGCAGTCGACAGGGGGCGAACACTGAAGCTTTCTTT. The encoded protein is CASSRQGANTEAFF.

The V gene is TRBV7-9, the J gene TRBJ2-1; 11 bases match TRBD2. The length of the CDR3 is 15 residues. V gave up 5 bases and J gave up 4 bases; unmatched junction bases: 4. CDR1 and CDR2 from the germline V gene are SEHNR and FQNEAQ (reference sequence). The CDR3 is CASSGTSGPYNEQFF. The DNA of the CDR3 is TGTGCCAGCAGCGGGACTAGCGGACCGTACAATGAGCAGTTCTTC.

This chain connects TRBV5-1 to TRBJ2-1, with D possibly being TRBD2 (5 bases). The germline gives CDR1 SGHRS, CDR2 YFSETQ. V gave up 7 bases and J gave up 7 bases, with 24 bases separating them. The CDR3 is 16 residues long. As DNA, the CDR3 is TGCGCCAGCCGCGGTCCCGAGCGGTTAGACATAAATGAGCAGTTCTTC. Protein product: CASRGPERLDINEQFF.

This rearrangement joins TRBV7-8 to TRBJ1-1; D might be TRBD1 (6 bases). This CDR3 region has 14 residues. With 5 bases removed from V and 7 bases from J, the gap between germline ends came to 17 bases. The germline gives CDR1 SGHVS, CDR2 FQNEAQ. CDR3 sequence: CASSPWTELNEAFF. The CDR3 region has the DNA TGTGCCAGCAGCCCTTGGACAGAACTTAATGAAGCTTTCTTT.

The gene calls are TRBV7-8 and TRBJ2-1; D might be TRBD2 (5 bases). The V and J ends lost 3 bases and 8 bases respectively, with 17 bases between them. Per germline, CDR1 SGHVS and CDR2 FQNEAQ. The CDR3 spans 15 residues. CDR3 in DNA: TGTGCCAGCAGCTTGACCGGGATGCCGCGTGATGAGCAGTTCTTC. It codes for CASSLTGMPRDEQFF.

This clone was seen a single time. V gene TRBV30 combines with J gene TRBJ2-2; TRBD2 might be the D (5 bases). In germline, CDR1 is GTSNPN, CDR2 SVGIG (reference sequence). Trimming stripped 0 bases from V and 7 bases from J, with 12 bases between. The CDR3 is 14 amino acids. In DNA, the CDR3 is TGTGCCTGGAGTGTACTGCCCGGGAACGGGGAGCTGTTTTTT. Protein sequence: CAWSVLPGNGELFF.

Here the CDR3 DNA reads TGTGCCAGCAGGCCAAGGTGGGGCAAACTCTACGAGCAGTACTTC. Residues: CASRPRWGKLYEQYF. The rearrangement links TRBV3-1 (or the pseudogene TRBV3-2) to TRBJ2-7; tentative D call: TRBD1 (5 bases). This CDR3 has 15 residues. The V end lost 6 bases, the J end lost 3 bases, and 18 bases lay between the germline ends. CDR1 is LGHDT, CDR2 YNNKEL, per germline (reference sequence).

The gene calls are TRBV5-1 and TRBJ2-7; D may be TRBD2 (6 bases). Germline values: CDR1 SGHRS, CDR2 YFSETQ. The CDR3 is made up of 17 amino acids. V was shortened by 0 bases and J by 0 bases, with 16 bases between the two germline ends. CDR3 sequence: CASSLGTGLRASYEQYF. DNA for the CDR3: TGCGCCAGCAGCTTGGGGACGGGACTCCGGGCCTCCTACGAGCAGTACTTC.

V usage is TRBV2 and J usage is TRBJ2-1; 9 nucleotides agree with TRBD1. Trimming took 5 bases from V and 9 from J; bases not matched to a gene: 11. Germline loops: CDR1 SNHLY, CDR2 FYNNEI. The CDR3 is made up of 15 amino acids. The CDR3 sequence is CASSLFRGQGSEQFF. DNA of the CDR3: TGTGCCAGCAGTCTATTCCGGGGACAGGGAAGTGAGCAGTTCTTC.

This rearrangement joins TRBV4-1 to TRBJ1-4; D gene ambiguous. Germline lookup yields CDR1 MGHRA and CDR2 YSYEKL. There are 19 residues in the CDR3. The germline V and J ends were trimmed by 4 bases and 1 base, with 22 bases remaining between them. Written as DNA, the CDR3 is TGCGCCAGCAGCCCGGGTCGCACGGGAGCGGTACGAACTAATGAAAAACTGTTTTTT. It is translated as CASSPGRTGAVRTNEKLFF.

The sample holds one count of this clone. The chain has TRBV23-1 and TRBJ1-1; D perhaps matches TRBD1 (5 bases). TRBV23-1 is sorted into the ORF group, with uncertain function. The length of the CDR3 is 16 residues. V lost 2 bases and J lost 0, with 13 bases in between. CDR3 coding DNA: TGCGCCAGCAGTCAAGGACACCCCCTTATGAACACTGAAGCTTTCTTT. It encodes CASSQGHPLMNTEAFF.

The CDR3 here is CASSYRRGGAADTQYF. DNA for the CDR3: TGTGCCAGCAGTTACCGAAGGGGGGGGGCGGCAGATACGCAGTATTTT. The rearrangement links TRBV6-5 to TRBJ2-3; D possibly corresponds to TRBD2 (7 bases). V lost 2 bases and J lost 4, with 16 bases in between. CDR3 length: 16 residues. Germline V gene lookup returns CDR1 MNHEY and CDR2 SVGAGI.

The CDR3 sequence: CASGQGGADTQYF. CDR3 in DNA: TGTGCTAGTGGCCAAGGGGGCGCAGATACGCAGTATTTT. V gene TRBV12-5 combines with J gene TRBJ2-3, with 7 bases identical to TRBD1. The CDR3 is 13 residues long. Looked up from germline, CDR1 is LGHNT and CDR2 is FRNRAP. V shed 6 bases, J shed 4 bases, and the junction held 4 bases outside the gene matches.

CDR3 DNA sequence: TGTGCCAGCAGTTACTTGGCAGGGGACACTGAAGCTTTCTTT. Protein product: CASSYLAGDTEAFF. V usage is TRBV6-6 and J usage is TRBJ1-1, with D perhaps TRBD1 (6 bases). The length of the CDR3 is 14 residues. Trimming took off 1 base at V and 3 bases at J, with 9 bases between the two ends. Germline V CDR1 and CDR2: MNHNY, SVGAGI (reference sequence).

The J gene is TRBJ2-7, the V gene TRBV27; TRBD1 agrees at 8 bases. J lost 2 bases, V lost 6 bases, and 9 bases had no gene match. The CDR3 spans 15 residues. Looked up from germline, CDR1 is MNHEY and CDR2 is SMNVEV (reference sequence). The CDR3 sequence: CASRPYRGTAYEQYF. The CDR3 bases are TGTGCCAGCAGACCTTACAGGGGGACGGCCTACGAGCAGTACTTC.

This clone was picked up one time. The chain recombines TRBV9 with TRBJ2-1; 14 bases fit TRBD2. Trimming at V came to 2 bases and at J to 7 bases, leaving 5 bases not matched to a gene. The CDR3 spans 16 residues. Germline CDR1 is SGDLS and CDR2 is YYNGEE. Here the CDR3 DNA reads TGTGCCAGCAGCGTCGAGGGACTAGCGGGAGCGAATGAGCAGTTCTTC. Protein sequence: CASSVEGLAGANEQFF.

The CDR3 region has the DNA TGTGCCAGCAGCCTGGGACAGGGGGCGATCGGCTATGGCTACACCTTC. Its protein product is CASSLGQGAIGYGYTF. This chain uses TRBV5-4 with TRBJ1-2, with 12 bases lining up with TRBD1. Losses at the gene ends were 4 bases for V and 4 bases for J; bases not matched to a gene: 8. Germline values: CDR1 SGHNT, CDR2 YYREEE (reference sequence). CDR3 size: 16 residues.

The rearrangement links TRBV4-1 to TRBJ2-7, with TRBD2 as a possible D gene (5 bases). Germline CDR1 and CDR2: MGHRA and YSYEKL. The V end lost 1 base, the J end lost 0 bases, and 7 bases lay between the germline ends. This CDR3 contains 14 residues. The CDR3 coding sequence is TGCGCCAGCAGCCAAGTCCGGGACTCCTACGAGCAGTACTTC. Encoded protein: CASSQVRDSYEQYF.